These T cell receptor beta chains were read from a single sample in a study of cytomegalovirus exposure and HLA in healthy donors. Repertoires were generated with immunoSEQ multiplex PCR, while TCRdb's copy carries only in-frame clones and drops some. The sample shows about 180,000 clones, 65% to 75% of them seen only once. Input material: PBMCs. The receptors shown here come from a human donor in good health. CDR3s include the opening cysteine and the closing phenylalanine or tryptophan. D genes are given only for firm matches. The size of a clone is reported for some rows only, either as once, few or many, or as a class for expanded clones.

v_call	clone_size	d_call	j_call	cdr3_nt	cdr3_aa
TRBV6-5	once	TRBD1	TRBJ1-2	TGTGCCAGCAAGAGGGGGCTTGCCTATGGCTACACCTTC	CASKRGLAYGYTF
TRBV7-3	few	TRBD1	TRBJ1-1	TGTGCCAGCAGGCTTGGGACAGTGAACACTGAAGCTTTCTTT	CASRLGTVNTEAFF
TRBV11-3	few	TRBD1	TRBJ1-2	TGTGCCAGCAGCTTAGCGTACAGGGGCTATGGCTACACCTTC	CASSLAYRGYGYTF
TRBV11-2	.	.	TRBJ2-7	TGTGCCAGCAGCTTAGGCGGGACCTACGAGCAGTACTTC	CASSLGGTYEQYF
TRBV7-9	.	TRBD1	TRBJ1-1	TGTGCCAGCAGCTTAGAGAGGCAGGGGGAAGGTGAAGCTTTCTTT	CASSLERQGEGEAFF
TRBV5-1	.	TRBD1	TRBJ2-7	TGCGCCAGCAGCCGTCAAGAGACAGGGATGAACGAGCAGTACTTC	CASSRQETGMNEQYF
TRBV30	.	.	TRBJ2-3	TGTGCCTGGAGTGTTAGGAGGGGCGGCACAGATACGCAGTATTTT	CAWSVRRGGTDTQYF
TRBV5-1	.	.	TRBJ2-4	TGCGCCAGCAGAACCGGACAACGGGACATTCAGTACTTC	CASRTGQRDIQYF
TRBV11-3	.	.	TRBJ1-1	TGTGCCAGCAGCTTAGGGGCAGAGAACACTGAAGCTTTCTTT	CASSLGAENTEAFF
TRBV5-5	.	.	TRBJ2-7	TGTGCCAGCAGCCCAAACTGGGAGCAGTACTTC	CASSPNWEQYF
TRBV7-3	few	TRBD1	TRBJ1-2	TGTGCCAGCAGCCCACGACAGGGTGGTGGCTACACCTTC	CASSPRQGGGYTF